Listed here is a single T cell receptor (beta chain). These data are taken from a study of OX40 agonist ivuxolimab in advanced cancers. Study information: Treatment of patients was with ivuxolimab, an agonistic anti-OX40 (CD134) antibody. Patients receiving dose escalation had hepatocellular carcinoma, melanoma, renal cell or head and neck cancer. Three partial responders included one hepatocellular carcinoma patient and two cutaneous melanoma patients.

Only in-frame clones appear in the TCRdb table, and some are missing; sequencing was by immunoSEQ multiplex PCR. In the table there are 35,000 to 45,000 clones, 76% of which are singletons. V lost 8 bases, J lost 5 bases, and 15 bases lay in between. CDR1 and CDR2 from the germline V gene are MNHNY and SVGAGI (reference sequence). CDR3 length equals 13 residues. The chain uses TRBV6-6 and TRBJ1-1; no definite D call. The receptor's source is an adult with an advanced solid tumor such as melanoma, head and neck, liver or kidney cancer. The sequencing here drew on CD4+ or CD8+ T cells sorted from blood, taken in a trial of the OX40 agonist ivuxolimab. The CDR3 DNA reads TGTGCCAGCCCCCAAGGTCGGTGGACTGAAGCTTTCTTT. Translation gives CASPQGRWTEAFF.